These T cell receptor beta chains were read from a single sample in a study of OX40 agonist ivuxolimab in advanced cancers. Generated by immunoSEQ multiplex PCR, the TCRdb table keeps only in-frame clones and is missing some. In the table there are 15,000 to 20,000 clones, roughly 90% of which are singletons. The sample in question was CD4+ or CD8+ T cells sorted from blood, obtained in a trial of the OX40 agonist ivuxolimab. Receptors originate from an adult with an advanced solid tumor such as melanoma, head and neck, liver or kidney cancer. CDR3s include the opening cysteine and the closing phenylalanine or tryptophan. Each record gives: J gene, V gene, CDR3 protein.

TRBJ2-5,TRBV5-1,CASNLFFKSGETQYF
TRBJ2-7,TRBV6-5,CASSPGQANEQYF
TRBJ2-3,TRBV27,CASSLQPSTDTQYF
TRBJ2-7,TRBV7-2,CASSLEWTGGFRSYEQYF
TRBJ2-7,TRBV7-9,CASRSGSRIEQYF
TRBJ1-3,TRBV7-9,CASSLVQGGNTIYF
TRBJ1-2,TRBV12-5,CASGFPQVYGYTF
TRBJ2-7,TRBV7-4,CASSLYGDRREQYF
TRBJ1-6,TRBV7-9,CASSSNSAPVNYNSPLHF
TRBJ1-1,TRBV27,CASSLVRDTEAFF
TRBJ1-2,TRBV19,CASSIWNKNYGYTF
TRBJ1-1,TRBV6-1,CASTQGGGTEAFF
TRBJ2-7,TRBV5-6,CASSFGLAADEQYF
TRBJ2-4,TRBV7-9,CAVTGQANIQYF
TRBJ1-4,TRBV5-1,CASRREGGEKLFF
TRBJ1-3,TRBV9,CASSAQGTGNTIYF
TRBJ1-1,TRBV4-1,CASSQVSGRDGAFF
TRBJ1-5,TRBV19,CASSITGTNSNQPQHF
TRBJ2-7,TRBV7-6,CASSLPGTGVFYEQYF
TRBJ2-7,TRBV6-1,CASSELWAGDPYEQYF
TRBJ1-2,TRBV29-1,CSVAGGIHGYTF
TRBJ2-5,TRBV27,CASSLGTGGRETQYF
TRBJ2-3,TRBV10-2,CASSDSDGTQYF
TRBJ1-5,TRBV4-1,CASSQADFGFSNQPQHF
TRBJ2-1,TRBV6-5,CASSRYTGANEQFF
TRBJ1-5,TRBV5-8,CASSFTGGGQPQHF
TRBJ1-1,TRBV19,CASSISAPGTLGWTEAFF
TRBJ1-1,TRBV27,CASNTGETTNTEAFF
TRBJ2-7,TRBV9,CASSVSPTGGLEQYF
TRBJ2-5,TRBV10-3,CAISEAAGDGETQYF
TRBJ1-1,TRBV28,CASSKGLRNTEAFF
TRBJ2-5,TRBV4-2,CASSQGPPQETQYF
TRBJ2-3,TRBV10-1,CASSVRLSSTDTQYF
TRBJ2-5,TRBV6-5,CASSYPGGSQETQYF
TRBJ2-2,TRBV27,CASSLLNTGELFF
TRBJ1-2,TRBV5-6,CASSFGQADYGYTF
TRBJ2-4,TRBV6-4,CASSEGSIQYF
TRBJ2-1,TRBV7-9,CASSPISGTETYNEQFF
TRBJ2-7,TRBV7-7,CASSEGGGHTYEQYF
TRBJ2-1,TRBV28,CASSSDGRSSYNEQFF
TRBJ1-5,TRBV19,CASSIGTGGNQPQHF
TRBJ2-7,TRBV11-2,CASSLTPNYEQYF